The rows below give T cell receptor beta chains drawn from one sample of a study of T cells in Graves' hyperthyroidism and ophthalmopathy. A single record per CDR3 protein comes from TCRdb applying MiXCR to the multiplex PCR reads. The sample yields some 760,000 distinct CDR3 sequences, approximately 15% seen once. The sequenced sample was blood. The source is a woman aged 18 to 35 with Graves' hyperthyroidism. The CDR3 runs from the conserved cysteine through the conserved F or W. Each record gives: J gene, V gene, D gene, clone size, CDR3 DNA, CDR3 protein. The D gene is left open where the match is weak. Size is stated for part of the rows, as once, few or many counts, or as a class when the clone is expanded.

>TRBJ2-4|TRBV5-1|-|many
TGCGCCAGCAGCTTGGCTCTGGAGGAAAACATTCAGTACTTC
CASSLALEENIQYF
>TRBJ2-7|TRBV6-1|TRBD1|few
TGTGCCAGCAGTTTGGCCGGGACAGGGGTTCGCGAGCAGTACTTC
CASSLAGTGVREQYF
>TRBJ2-3|TRBV27|-|many
TGTGCCAGCAGCACCATTTACCGCACAGATACGCAGTATTTT
CASSTIYRTDTQYF
>TRBJ2-3|TRBV30|TRBD1|many
TGTGCCTGGAGCCCCGGGACAGGGAGCACAGATACGCAGTATTTT
CAWSPGTGSTDTQYF
>TRBJ2-1|TRBV2|TRBD2|many
TGTGCCAGCAAGGGACTAGCGGGAGGCGAGCAGTTCTTC
CASKGLAGGEQFF
>TRBJ1-1|TRBV7-9|-|many
TGTGCCAGCAGCGAGCAGATAAACACTGAAGCTTTCTTT
CASSEQINTEAFF
>TRBJ2-1|TRBV27|-|many
TGTGCCAGCAGTTTCTCAGTTTCCTACAATGAGCAGTTCTTC
CASSFSVSYNEQFF
>TRBJ2-7|TRBV14|-|many
TGTGCCAGCAGCCAAAAGGGAGGACAGTACTACGAGCAGTACTTC
CASSQKGGQYYEQYF
>TRBJ2-7|TRBV12-3/TRBV12-4|-|many
TGTGCCAGCAGTAGTTCCCGGACCGCCACCGACGAGCAGTACTTC
CASSSSRTATDEQYF
>TRBJ1-6|TRBV30|-|-
TGTGCCTGGAGCGGGCAATATAATTCACCCCTCTACTTT
CAWSGQYNSPLYF
>TRBJ1-2|TRBV19|TRBD1|-
TGTGCCAGTAGTATGGGGGACAGCCAGAACTATGGCTACACCTTC
CASSMGDSQNYGYTF
>TRBJ2-1|TRBV20-1|-|many
TGCAGTGCTTCCCGTACCCATGAGCAGTTCTTC
CSASRTHEQFF
>TRBJ1-5|TRBV3-1|-|many
TGTGCCAGCAGCCAGGGACCAGAGGGGTATCAGCCCCAGCATTTT
CASSQGPEGYQPQHF
>TRBJ2-1|TRBV11-3|TRBD2|many
TGTGCCAGCATGGGTAGCGGGACCTACAATGAGCAGTTCTTC
CASMGSGTYNEQFF
>TRBJ1-2|TRBV4-3|-|-
TGCGCCAGCAGCCAAGAGAGACAGCTATATGGCTACACCTTC
CASSQERQLYGYTF
>TRBJ2-3|TRBV28|-|many
TGTGCCAGCAATGCGGCAGATACGCAGTATTTT
CASNAADTQYF
>TRBJ1-5|TRBV27|-|many
TGTGCCAGCAGTTTTACTAGCAATCAGCCCCAGCATTTT
CASSFTSNQPQHF
>TRBJ2-7|TRBV30|-|many
TGTGCCTGGAGTCGGGACAGCCGTCGGGGGGAGCAGTACTTC
CAWSRDSRRGEQYF
>TRBJ2-1|TRBV2|TRBD2|many
TGTGCCAGCAGACAGTGGACTAGCGGGAGCAATGAGCAGTTCTTC
CASRQWTSGSNEQFF
>TRBJ1-6|TRBV18|TRBD1|many
TGTGCCAGCTCACCACAGACGGCAGGGGGTAATTCACCCCTCCACTTT
CASSPQTAGGNSPLHF
>TRBJ2-7|TRBV4-3|-|many
TGCGCCAGCAGCCCGACAGGTATCTCCTACGAGCAGTACTTC
CASSPTGISYEQYF
>TRBJ2-3|TRBV20-1|TRBD2|many
TGCAGTGCTTTAACTCGATCCTCTAGCGGGAGGGCCGTTCTCACAGATACGCAGTATTTT
CSALTRSSSGRAVLTDTQYF
>TRBJ2-7|TRBV4-2|-|few
TGTGCCAGCAGCCAAGATCGAGGGTATGGCAACGAGCAGTACTTC
CASSQDRGYGNEQYF
>TRBJ1-5|TRBV6-2/TRBV6-3|-|-
TGTGCCAGCACCTCCGGGGTTTTAAGCAATCAGCCCCAGCATTTT
CASTSGVLSNQPQHF
>TRBJ2-7|TRBV20-1|TRBD1|few
TGCAGTGCTAGAGGGACAGGGAACTACGAGCAGTACTTC
CSARGTGNYEQYF
>TRBJ2-1|TRBV6-1|-|-
TGTGCCAGCGCGTCAACAGGCCTTCATGAGCAGTTCTTC
CASASTGLHEQFF
>TRBJ1-5|TRBV29-1|-|-
TGCAGCGTTTGGGACGGACCTGGGCCCCAGCATTTT
CSVWDGPGPQHF
>TRBJ1-4|TRBV7-9|-|-
TGTGCCACGGGACCTGAAAAACTGTTTTTT
CATGPEKLFF
>TRBJ2-7|TRBV28|-|few
TGTGCCAGCAGTCTGACCGTACAGGACGACGAGCAGTACTTC
CASSLTVQDDEQYF
>TRBJ2-7|TRBV20-1|-|-
TGCAGTGCTAGTGGCGGGACATGGGGCTACGAGCAGTACTTC
CSASGGTWGYEQYF
>TRBJ2-7|TRBV2|TRBD1|many
TGTGCCAGCGGTTGGACAGGGGCCTACGAGCAGTACTTC
CASGWTGAYEQYF
>TRBJ2-1|TRBV2|-|-
TGTGCCAGCAGTGAGTCCGGGTATGAGCAGTTCTTC
CASSESGYEQFF
>TRBJ2-1|TRBV11-2|-|many
TGTGCCAGCAGCGTAACTTACAATGAGCAGTTCTTC
CASSVTYNEQFF
>TRBJ2-3|TRBV28|-|few
TGTGCCGGCAGTTTTCAAATTCAGTCTAGCACAGATACGCAGTATTTT
CAGSFQIQSSTDTQYF
>TRBJ2-1|TRBV2|TRBD2|-
TGTGCCAGCAGTTTTAGCGGGGGGGCCCTAGAGCAGTTCTTC
CASSFSGGALEQFF
>TRBJ2-2|TRBV6-1|-|few
TGTGCCAGCAGTGAGCTCAGCAGAACGAGCACCGGGGAGCTGTTTTTT
CASSELSRTSTGELFF
>TRBJ2-7|TRBV20-1|TRBD2|many
TGCAGTGTCCCCAGGATGGCTAGCGGGACCAACGAGCAGTACTTC
CSVPRMASGTNEQYF
>TRBJ1-2|TRBV7-9|TRBD1|few
TGTGCCAGCAGCCGGACAGGGGGCAATGGCTACACCTTC
CASSRTGGNGYTF
>TRBJ1-5|TRBV12-3/TRBV12-4|-|-
TGTGCCAGCAGCCCCACAGGGTGGGCGGTATATTACAATCAGCCCCAGCATTTT
CASSPTGWAVYYNQPQHF
>TRBJ2-7|TRBV10-3|-|many
TGTGCCATCAGTGAGTCACAGGCCCACTCCTACGAGCAGTACTTC
CAISESQAHSYEQYF
>TRBJ2-7|TRBV27|TRBD2|many
TGCGAGTCCAAGCGGGAGGGCCCTTACGAGCAGTACTTC
CESKREGPYEQYF
>TRBJ1-2|TRBV5-1|TRBD1|many
TGCGCCAGCAGGTGGGGACAGTCAGATGGCTACACCTTC
CASRWGQSDGYTF
>TRBJ2-1|TRBV6-1|-|many
TGTGCCAGCAGTGAACGGCTAACCATTAAGCAGTTCTTC
CASSERLTIKQFF
>TRBJ2-1|TRBV28|TRBD2|many
TGTGCCAGCTCTGATAGCGGGAGAAATGAGCAGTTCTTC
CASSDSGRNEQFF
>TRBJ2-5|TRBV7-3|TRBD2|few
TGTGCCAGCAGCGAGAAGGGACTAGCGGCACAAGAGACCCAGTACTTC
CASSEKGLAAQETQYF
>TRBJ1-2|TRBV6-1|TRBD1|-
TGTGCCAGCAGTGACCGGGACAGATGGGCGAATGGCTACACCTTC
CASSDRDRWANGYTF
>TRBJ2-3|TRBV27|-|-
TGTGCCAGCAGTTTATTGCAGACAATCACAGATACGCAGTATTTT
CASSLLQTITDTQYF
>TRBJ2-7|TRBV27|TRBD2|-
TGTGCCAGCAGTTCCCTCGCGGGGGGGAACTACGAGCAGTACTTC
CASSSLAGGNYEQYF
>TRBJ1-2|TRBV29-1|TRBD1|once
TGCAGCGTTGAAGTCTTGAGCTTAGACAGGGCGGCTAACTATGGCTACACCTTC
CSVEVLSLDRAANYGYTF
>TRBJ1-5|TRBV12-3/TRBV12-4|-|few
TGTGCCAGCAGTCAGGGACTCCCAGCCCAGCCCCAGCATTTT
CASSQGLPAQPQHF
>TRBJ2-7|TRBV2|TRBD1|few
TGTGCCAGCAAAATGGGACAGGGAAACTACGAGCAGTACTTC
CASKMGQGNYEQYF
>TRBJ1-2|TRBV5-1|-|many
TGCGCCAGCAGCTTGACGGATACGGGGCTAGGCTACACCTTC
CASSLTDTGLGYTF
>TRBJ2-7|TRBV12-3/TRBV12-4|TRBD1|few
TGTGCCAGCACCCGTGGACAGGTCTACGAGCAGTACTTC
CASTRGQVYEQYF